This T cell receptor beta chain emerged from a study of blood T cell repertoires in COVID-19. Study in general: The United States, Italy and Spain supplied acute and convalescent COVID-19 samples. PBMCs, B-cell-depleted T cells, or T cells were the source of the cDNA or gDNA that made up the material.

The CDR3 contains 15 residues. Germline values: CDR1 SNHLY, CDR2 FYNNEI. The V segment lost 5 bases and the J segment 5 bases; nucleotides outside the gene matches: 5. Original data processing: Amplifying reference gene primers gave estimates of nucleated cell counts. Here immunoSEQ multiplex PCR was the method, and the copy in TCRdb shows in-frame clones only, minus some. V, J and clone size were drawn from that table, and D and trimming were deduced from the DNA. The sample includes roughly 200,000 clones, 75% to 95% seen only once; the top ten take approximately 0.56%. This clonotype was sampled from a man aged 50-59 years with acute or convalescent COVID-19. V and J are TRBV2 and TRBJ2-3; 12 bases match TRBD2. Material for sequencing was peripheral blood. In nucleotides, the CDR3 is TGTGCCAGCAGTCGTCGGACTAGCGGGGAAGATACGCAGTATTTT. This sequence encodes CASSRRTSGEDTQYF.